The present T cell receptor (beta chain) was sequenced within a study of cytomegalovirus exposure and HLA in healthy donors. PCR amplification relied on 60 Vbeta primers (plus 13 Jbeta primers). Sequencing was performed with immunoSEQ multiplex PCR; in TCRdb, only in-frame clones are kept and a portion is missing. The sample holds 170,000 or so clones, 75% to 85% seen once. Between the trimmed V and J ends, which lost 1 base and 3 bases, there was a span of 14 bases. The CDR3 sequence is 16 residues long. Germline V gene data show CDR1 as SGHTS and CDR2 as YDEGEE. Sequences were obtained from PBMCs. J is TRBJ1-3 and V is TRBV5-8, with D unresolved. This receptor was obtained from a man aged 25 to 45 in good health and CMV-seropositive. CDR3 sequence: CASSLFRGIYGNTIYF. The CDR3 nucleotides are TGTGCCAGCAGCTTGTTTAGAGGGATCTATGGAAACACCATATATTTT.